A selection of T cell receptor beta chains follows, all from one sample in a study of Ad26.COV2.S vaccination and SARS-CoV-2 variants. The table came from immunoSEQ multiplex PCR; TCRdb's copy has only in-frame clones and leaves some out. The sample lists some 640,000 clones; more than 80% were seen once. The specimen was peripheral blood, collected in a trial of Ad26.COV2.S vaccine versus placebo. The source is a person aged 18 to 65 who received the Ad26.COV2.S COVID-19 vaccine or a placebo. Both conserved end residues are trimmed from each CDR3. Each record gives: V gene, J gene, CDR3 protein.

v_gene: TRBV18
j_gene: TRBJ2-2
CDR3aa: ASSQGQRNTGELF

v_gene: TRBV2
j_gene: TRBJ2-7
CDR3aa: ASSPLAQSSYEQY

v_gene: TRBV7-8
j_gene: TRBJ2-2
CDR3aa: ASRDGRRGSSGELF

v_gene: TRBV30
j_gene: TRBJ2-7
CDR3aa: AWSSAGTGVDEQY

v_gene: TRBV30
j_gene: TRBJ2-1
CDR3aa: AWSASGTSGRQRTINEQF

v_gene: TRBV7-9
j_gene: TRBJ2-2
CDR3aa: ASSQAEGLIGELF

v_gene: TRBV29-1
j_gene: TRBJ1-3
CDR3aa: SVDCWSGTIY

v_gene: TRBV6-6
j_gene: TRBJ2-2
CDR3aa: ASSYSGPTGELF

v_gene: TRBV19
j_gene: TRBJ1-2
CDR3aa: ASGTGINYGYT

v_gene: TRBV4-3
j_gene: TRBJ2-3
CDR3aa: ASSVRLAGADTQY

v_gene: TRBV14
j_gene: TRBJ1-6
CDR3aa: ASSQVTGRNSPLH

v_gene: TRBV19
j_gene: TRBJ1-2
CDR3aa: ASSMSLETGIRYGYT

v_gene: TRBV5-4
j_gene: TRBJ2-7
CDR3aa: ASSLVGSDEQY

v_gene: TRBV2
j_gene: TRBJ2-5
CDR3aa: ASSEALQGGYQETQY

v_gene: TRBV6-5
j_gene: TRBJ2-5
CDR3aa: ASRREGGETQY

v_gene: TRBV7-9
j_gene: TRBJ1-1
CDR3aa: ASSHQGPAEAF

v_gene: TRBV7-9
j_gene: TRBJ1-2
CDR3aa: ASNQENYGYT

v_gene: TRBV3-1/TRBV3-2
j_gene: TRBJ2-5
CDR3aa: ASSQVTGGEETQY

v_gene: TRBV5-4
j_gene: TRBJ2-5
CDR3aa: ASSSRLAGVVETQY

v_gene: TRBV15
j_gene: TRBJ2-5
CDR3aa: ATSRGGNQETQY

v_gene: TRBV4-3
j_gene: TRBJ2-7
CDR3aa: ASSQDHQGRDEQY

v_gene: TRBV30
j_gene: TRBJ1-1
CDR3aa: AWEGYSEAF